The clone carrying this T cell receptor (beta chain) was observed a handful of times. The sample originates from a study of blood T cell repertoires in COVID-19. Study-level background: Resolution of symptoms, clearance, or two negative PCRs was present in recovered Cohort 3 donors. Spain, Italy and the United States supplied samples that represented acute and convalescent COVID-19.

V lost 2 bases and J 2 bases, leaving 6 bases between the germline ends. This CDR3 comprises 13 residues. Generated by immunoSEQ multiplex PCR, the TCRdb table keeps only in-frame clones and is missing some. The table has 200,000 to 250,000 clones, roughly nine tenths seen once; the top ten hold approximately 3%. Researchers sorted participants into cohorts using their self-reported clinical history. Sequenced material: PBMCs or T cells enriched from blood (not recorded which). The V and J genes are TRBV12-3 or TRBV12-4 and TRBJ1-1, with D hard to call. The origin of this receptor is a woman between 50 and 59 years old in a cohort exposed to, infected with or recovered from COVID-19 (not recorded which). This chain's CDR3 is CASSLQRNTEAFF. The CDR3 DNA is TGTGCCAGCAGTTTACAGCGAAACACTGAAGCTTTCTTT.